This TCR beta chain came from a study of T cell repertoires in cytomegalovirus infection. At the level of the study: Shared public TCR beta signatures pointed to both CMV infection and a matching HLA type.

This clonotype was counted many times. Its target is unknown. The CDR3 sequence is 15 residues long. V lost 4 bases to trimming and J lost 9 bases; unmatched junction nucleotides: 9. Study-level points and caveats: Cumulative frequency (of public TCR beta family members) identified carriers of CMV plus the relevant HLA. The response measured ex vivo was dominated by TCR beta clonotypes (HLA-C-restricted and CMV-specific).

Each CDR3 protein gets one entry after TCRdb re-called the reads with MiXCR. The sample gives 560,000 or so distinct CDR3 sequences, 15% to 20% of which show up once; about 24% is in the top ten. This TCR was sampled from a human donor in good health (CMV status not recorded). Some clones in this sample may be carry-over from other donors' samples. The chain couples TRBV12-3 or TRBV12-4 to TRBJ1-6, with 7 bases identical to TRBD1. Material: CD8+ T cells from PBMCs. The CDR3 coding sequence is TGTGCCAGCAGTTCCCGGGACAGCAGACGTTCACCCCTCCACTTT. It yields the protein CASSSRDSRRSPLHF.